Listed below are T cell receptor beta chains from one sample, sequenced in a study of OX40 agonist ivuxolimab in advanced cancers. This table comes from immunoSEQ multiplex PCR, and its TCRdb copy is limited to in-frame clones, with some not included. This sample has 77,000 or so clones, with approximately 89% found just once. The sample was CD4+ or CD8+ T cells sorted from blood, taken in a trial of the OX40 agonist ivuxolimab. Every receptor here comes from an adult with an advanced solid tumor such as melanoma, head and neck, liver or kidney cancer. Both conserved end residues are part of each CDR3. The D gene is left open where the match is weak.

d_gene | j_gene | v_gene | CDR3nt | CDR3aa
TRBD1 | TRBJ1-5 | TRBV30 | TGTGCCTGGAGGAACAGGGGCGTGGGCAATCAGCCCCAGCATTTT | CAWRNRGVGNQPQHF
- | TRBJ1-5 | TRBV19 | TGTGCCAGTAGTCTGGACCTTAGCGAGAATCAGCCCCAGCATTTT | CASSLDLSENQPQHF
- | TRBJ1-1 | TRBV18 | TGTGCCAGCTCACGGGGGACCACTGAAGCTTTCTTT | CASSRGTTEAFF
- | TRBJ1-3 | TRBV9 | TGTGCCAGCAGCGTCTCCGGCAGGGAGGCTGGAAACACCATATATTTT | CASSVSGREAGNTIYF
- | TRBJ2-1 | TRBV9 | TGTGCCAGCAGCGTAGAGGAAGTCTATGAGCAGTTCTTC | CASSVEEVYEQFF
- | TRBJ2-7 | TRBV15 | TGTGCCACCAGCAGAGAGCCTAGCAGGTTCTACGAGCAGTACTTC | CATSREPSRFYEQYF
TRBD2 | TRBJ2-5 | TRBV7-3 | TGTGCCAGCAGTGGGTCGGGAGGGCGCTCAGAGACCCAGTACTTC | CASSGSGGRSETQYF
TRBD1 | TRBJ2-5 | TRBV10-2 | TGCGCCAGCAGGACCGGGACAGGGGGCGCCGAGACCCAGTACTTC | CASRTGTGGAETQYF
TRBD1 | TRBJ2-1 | TRBV7-9 | TGTGCCAGCAGTCCCTACGCGACAGGGAATGAGCAGTTCTTC | CASSPYATGNEQFF
- | TRBJ1-5 | TRBV2 | TGTGCCAGCAGGAAGGGCGATAGCAATCAGCCCCAGCATTTT | CASRKGDSNQPQHF